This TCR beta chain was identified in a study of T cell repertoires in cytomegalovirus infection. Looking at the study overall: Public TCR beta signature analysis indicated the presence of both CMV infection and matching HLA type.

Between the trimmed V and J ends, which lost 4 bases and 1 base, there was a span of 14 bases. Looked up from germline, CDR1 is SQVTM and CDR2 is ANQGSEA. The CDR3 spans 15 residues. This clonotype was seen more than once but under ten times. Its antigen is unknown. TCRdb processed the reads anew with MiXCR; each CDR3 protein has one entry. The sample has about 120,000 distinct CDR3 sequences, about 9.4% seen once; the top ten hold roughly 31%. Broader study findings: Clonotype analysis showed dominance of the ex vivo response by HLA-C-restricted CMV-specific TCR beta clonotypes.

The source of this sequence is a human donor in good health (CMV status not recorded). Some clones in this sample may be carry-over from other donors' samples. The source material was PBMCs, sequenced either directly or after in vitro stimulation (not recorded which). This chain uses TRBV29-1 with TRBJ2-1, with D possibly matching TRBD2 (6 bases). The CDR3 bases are TGCAGCGTTGGGGGGGAGGTCAATTCCTACAATGAGCAGTTCTTC. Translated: CSVGGEVNSYNEQFF.